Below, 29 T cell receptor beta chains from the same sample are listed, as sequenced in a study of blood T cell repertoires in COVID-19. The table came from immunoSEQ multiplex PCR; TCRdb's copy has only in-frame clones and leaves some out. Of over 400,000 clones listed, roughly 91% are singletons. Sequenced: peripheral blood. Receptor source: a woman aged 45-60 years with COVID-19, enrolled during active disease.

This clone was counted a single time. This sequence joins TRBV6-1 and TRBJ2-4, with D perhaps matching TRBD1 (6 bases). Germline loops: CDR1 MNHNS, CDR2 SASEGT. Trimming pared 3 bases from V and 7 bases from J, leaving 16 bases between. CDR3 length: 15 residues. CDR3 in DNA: TGTGCCAGCAGTGAGGACACAGGGAATTGGAACATTCAGTACTTC. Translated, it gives CASSEDTGNWNIQYF.

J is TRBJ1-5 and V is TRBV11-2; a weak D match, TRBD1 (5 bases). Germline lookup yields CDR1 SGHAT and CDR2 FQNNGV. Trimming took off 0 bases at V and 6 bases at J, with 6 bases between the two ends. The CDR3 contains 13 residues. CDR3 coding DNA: TGTGCCAGCAGCTTAGACAGGGTTCAGCCCCAGCATTTT. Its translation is CASSLDRVQPQHF.

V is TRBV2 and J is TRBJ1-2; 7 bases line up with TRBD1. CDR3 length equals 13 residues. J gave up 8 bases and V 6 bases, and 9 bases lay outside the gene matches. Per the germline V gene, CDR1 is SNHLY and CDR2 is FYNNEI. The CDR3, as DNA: TGTGCCAGCAGCCCGTCAGGGGGAAGAGGCTACACCTTC. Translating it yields CASSPSGGRGYTF.

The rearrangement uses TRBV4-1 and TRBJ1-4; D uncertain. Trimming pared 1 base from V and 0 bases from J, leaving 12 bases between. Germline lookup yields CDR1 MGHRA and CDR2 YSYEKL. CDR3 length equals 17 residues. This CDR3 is CASSQAVRSATNEKLFF. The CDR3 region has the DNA TGCGCCAGCAGCCAAGCCGTACGGTCTGCAACTAATGAAAAACTGTTTTTT.

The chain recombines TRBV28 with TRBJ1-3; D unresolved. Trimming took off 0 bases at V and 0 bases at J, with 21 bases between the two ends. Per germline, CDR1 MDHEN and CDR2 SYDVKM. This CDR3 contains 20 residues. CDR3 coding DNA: TGTGCCAGCAGTTTATGGAGGTATAGAGGCAGAAGTAACTCTGGAAACACCATATATTTT. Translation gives CASSLWRYRGRSNSGNTIYF. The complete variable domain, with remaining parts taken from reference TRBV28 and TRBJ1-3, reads DVKVTQSSRYLVKRTGEKVFLECVQDMDHENMFWYRQDPGLGLRLIYFSYDVKMKEKGDIPEGYSVSREKKERFSLILESASTNQTSMYLCASSLWRYRGRSNSGNTIYFGEGSWLTVV.

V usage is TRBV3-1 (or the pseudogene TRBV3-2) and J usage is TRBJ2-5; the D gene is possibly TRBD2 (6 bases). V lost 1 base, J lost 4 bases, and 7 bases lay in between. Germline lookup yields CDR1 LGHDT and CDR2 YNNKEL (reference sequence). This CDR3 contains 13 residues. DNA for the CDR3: TGTGCCAGCAGCCAAGGGAGGGCAGAGACCCAGTACTTC. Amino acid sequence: CASSQGRAETQYF.

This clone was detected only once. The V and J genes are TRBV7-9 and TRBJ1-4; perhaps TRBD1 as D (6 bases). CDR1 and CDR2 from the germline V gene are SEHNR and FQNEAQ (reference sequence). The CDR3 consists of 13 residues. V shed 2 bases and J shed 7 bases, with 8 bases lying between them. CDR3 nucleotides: TGTGCCAGCAGCTTATTACAGGGTGAAAAACTGTTTTTT. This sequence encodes CASSLLQGEKLFF.

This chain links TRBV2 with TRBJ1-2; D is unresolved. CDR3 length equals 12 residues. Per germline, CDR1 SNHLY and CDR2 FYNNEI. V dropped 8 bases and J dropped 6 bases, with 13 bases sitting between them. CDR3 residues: CASRESIDGYTF. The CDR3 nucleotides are TGTGCCAGCCGGGAGTCTATCGATGGCTACACCTTC. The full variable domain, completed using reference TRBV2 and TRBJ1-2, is EPEVTQTPSHQVTQMGQEVILRCVPISNHLYFYWYRQILGQKVEFLVSFYNNEISEKSEIFDDQFSVERPDGSNFTLKIRSTKLEDSAMYFCASRESIDGYTFGSGTRLTVV.

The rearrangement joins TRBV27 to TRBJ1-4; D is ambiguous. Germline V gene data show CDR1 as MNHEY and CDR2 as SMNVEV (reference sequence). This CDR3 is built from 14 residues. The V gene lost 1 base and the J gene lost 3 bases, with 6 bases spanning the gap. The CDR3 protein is CASSLFASNEKLFF. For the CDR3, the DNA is TGTGCCAGCAGTTTATTCGCGTCTAATGAAAAACTGTTTTTT.

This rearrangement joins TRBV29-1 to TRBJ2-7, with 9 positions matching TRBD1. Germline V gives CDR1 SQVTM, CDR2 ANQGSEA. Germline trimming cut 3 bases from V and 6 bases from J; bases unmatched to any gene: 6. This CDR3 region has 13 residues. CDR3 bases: TGCAGCGTTGATAGGACAGGGGAAGGCGAGCAGTACTTC. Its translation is CSVDRTGEGEQYF.

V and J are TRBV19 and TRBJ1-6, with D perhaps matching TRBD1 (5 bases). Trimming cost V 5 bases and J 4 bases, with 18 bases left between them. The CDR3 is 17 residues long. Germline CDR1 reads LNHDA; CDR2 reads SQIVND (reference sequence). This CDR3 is CASSAVGGAGYNSPLHF. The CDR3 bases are TGTGCCAGTAGTGCAGTCGGCGGGGCAGGGTATAATTCACCCCTCCACTTT.

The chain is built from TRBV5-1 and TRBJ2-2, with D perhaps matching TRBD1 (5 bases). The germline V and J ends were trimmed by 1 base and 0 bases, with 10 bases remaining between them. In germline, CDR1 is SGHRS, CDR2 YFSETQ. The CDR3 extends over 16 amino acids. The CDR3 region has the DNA TGCGCCAGCAGCTTGTTGGTGACAGCGAACACCGGGGAGCTGTTTTTT. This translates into CASSLLVTANTGELFF.

CDR3 in amino acids: CASSRTANQPQHF. The CDR3, as DNA: TGTGCCAGTAGCCGGACTGCCAATCAGCCCCAGCATTTT. V and J are TRBV19 and TRBJ1-5; no clear D gene. Germline CDR1 LNHDA, CDR2 SQIVND (reference sequence). V was shortened by 6 bases and J by 3 bases, with 9 bases between the two germline ends. CDR3 length: 13 amino acids.

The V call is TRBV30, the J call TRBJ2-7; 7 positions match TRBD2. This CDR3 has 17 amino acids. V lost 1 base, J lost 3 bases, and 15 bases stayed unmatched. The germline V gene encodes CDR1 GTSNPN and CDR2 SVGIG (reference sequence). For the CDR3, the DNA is TGTGCCTGGAGTGGTGAATCGCGCCGGGGGGATTACTACGAGCAGTACTTC. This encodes CAWSGESRRGDYYEQYF.

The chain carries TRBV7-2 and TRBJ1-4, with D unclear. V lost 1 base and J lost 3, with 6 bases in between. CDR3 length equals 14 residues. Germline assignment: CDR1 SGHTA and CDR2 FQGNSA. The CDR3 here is CASSLVLSNEKLFF. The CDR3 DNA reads TGTGCCAGCAGCTTAGTACTGTCTAATGAAAAACTGTTTTTT.

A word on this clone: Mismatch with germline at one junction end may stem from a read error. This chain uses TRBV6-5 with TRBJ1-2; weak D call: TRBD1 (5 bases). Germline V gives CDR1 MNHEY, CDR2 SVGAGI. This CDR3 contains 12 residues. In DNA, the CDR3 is TGTGCCAGCAGTCCAAGACAGCCCCCCAGTTGGTTT. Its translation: CASSPRQPPSWF.

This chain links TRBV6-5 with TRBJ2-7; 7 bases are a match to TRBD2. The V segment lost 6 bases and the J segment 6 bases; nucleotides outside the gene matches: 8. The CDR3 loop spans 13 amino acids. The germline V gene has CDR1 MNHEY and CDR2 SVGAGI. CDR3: CASREPGEGEQYF. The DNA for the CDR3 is TGTGCCAGCAGGGAGCCGGGGGAGGGCGAGCAGTACTTC.

CDR3 DNA sequence: TGTGCCAGCAGCCATGCCACAGGGGGCTATGGCTACACCTTC. Translation gives CASSHATGGYGYTF. The chain carries TRBV4-2 and TRBJ1-2; TRBD1 matches at 8 bases. This CDR3 has 14 amino acids. Looked up from germline, CDR1 is LGHNA and CDR2 is YNFKEQ. Trimming took 3 bases from V and 4 from J; bases not matched to a gene: 4.

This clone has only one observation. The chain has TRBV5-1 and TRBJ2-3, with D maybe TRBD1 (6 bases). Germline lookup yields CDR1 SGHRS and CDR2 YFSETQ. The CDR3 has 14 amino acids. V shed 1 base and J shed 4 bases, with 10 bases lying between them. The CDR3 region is CASSLQGTSDTQYF. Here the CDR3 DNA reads TGCGCCAGCAGCTTGCAGGGGACGTCAGATACGCAGTATTTT.

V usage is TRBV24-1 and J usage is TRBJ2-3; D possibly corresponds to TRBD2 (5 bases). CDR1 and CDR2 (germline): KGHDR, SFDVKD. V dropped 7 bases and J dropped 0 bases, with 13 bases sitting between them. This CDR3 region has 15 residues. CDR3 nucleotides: TGTGCCACCAGGGGAGCTATCGGGAGCACAGATACGCAGTATTTT. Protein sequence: CATRGAIGSTDTQYF.

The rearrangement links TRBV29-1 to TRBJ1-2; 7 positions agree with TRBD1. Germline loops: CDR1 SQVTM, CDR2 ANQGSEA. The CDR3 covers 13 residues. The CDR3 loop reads CTHQGVGNYGYTF. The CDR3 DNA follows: TGCACCCATCAGGGGGTAGGGAACTATGGCTACACCTTC.

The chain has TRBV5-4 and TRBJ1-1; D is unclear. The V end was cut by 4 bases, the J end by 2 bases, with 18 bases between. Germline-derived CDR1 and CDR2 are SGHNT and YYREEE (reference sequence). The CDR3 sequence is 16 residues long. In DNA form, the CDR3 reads TGTGCCAGCAGCGCGGGTCTGGTTGATATAAACACTGAAGCTTTCTTT. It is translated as CASSAGLVDINTEAFF. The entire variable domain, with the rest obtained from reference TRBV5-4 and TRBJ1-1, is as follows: ETGVTQSPTHLIKTRGQQVTLRCSSQSGHNTVSWYQQALGQGPQFIFQYYREEENGRGNFPPRFSGLQFPNYSSELNVNALELDDSALYLCASSAGLVDINTEAFFGQGTRLTVV.

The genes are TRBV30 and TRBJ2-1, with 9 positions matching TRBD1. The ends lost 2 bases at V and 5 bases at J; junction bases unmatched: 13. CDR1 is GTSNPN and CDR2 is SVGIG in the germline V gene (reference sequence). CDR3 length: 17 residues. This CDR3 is CAWSLLRETGGNNEQFF. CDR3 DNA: TGTGCCTGGAGTCTCCTTCGAGAGACAGGGGGAAACAATGAGCAGTTCTTC.

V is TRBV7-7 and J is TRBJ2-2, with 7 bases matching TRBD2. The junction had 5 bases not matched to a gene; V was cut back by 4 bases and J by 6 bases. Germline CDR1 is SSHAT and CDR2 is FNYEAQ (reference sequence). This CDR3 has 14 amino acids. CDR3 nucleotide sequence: TGTGCCAGCAGCTATAATGGGGGGGCCGGGGAGCTGTTTTTT. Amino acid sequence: CASSYNGGAGELFF.

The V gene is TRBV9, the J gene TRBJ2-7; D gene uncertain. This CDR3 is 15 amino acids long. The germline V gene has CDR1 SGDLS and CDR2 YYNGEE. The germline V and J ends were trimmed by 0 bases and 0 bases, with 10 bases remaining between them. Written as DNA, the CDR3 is TGTGCCAGCAGCGTAGATGGCACCTTCTCCTACGAGCAGTACTTC. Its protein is CASSVDGTFSYEQYF.

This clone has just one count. The DNA for the CDR3 is TGTGCCAGCAGCCGTCCCGGGACAGGGTCGGACACCGGGGAGCTGTTTTTT. It is translated as CASSRPGTGSDTGELFF. The chain recombines TRBV5-4 with TRBJ2-2, with TRBD1 matching 9 bases. This CDR3 is 17 amino acids long. V was pared by 4 bases and J by 3 bases, with 10 bases of the junction left unmatched. Germline V gives CDR1 SGHNT, CDR2 YYREEE (reference sequence).

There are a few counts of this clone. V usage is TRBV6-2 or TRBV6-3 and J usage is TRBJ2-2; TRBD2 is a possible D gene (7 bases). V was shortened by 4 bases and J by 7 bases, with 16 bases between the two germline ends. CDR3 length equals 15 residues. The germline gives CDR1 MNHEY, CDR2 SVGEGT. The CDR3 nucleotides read TGTGCCAGCAGTTTCCCCCGGGGGGCCGGCGGGGAGCTGTTTTTT. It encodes CASSFPRGAGGELFF.

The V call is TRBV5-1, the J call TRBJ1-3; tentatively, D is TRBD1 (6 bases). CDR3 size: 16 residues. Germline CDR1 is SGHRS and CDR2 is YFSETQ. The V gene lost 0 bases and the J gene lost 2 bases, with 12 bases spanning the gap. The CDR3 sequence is CASSLDGRGTGNTIYF. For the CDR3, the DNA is TGCGCCAGCAGCTTGGACGGCAGGGGAACTGGAAACACCATATATTTT.

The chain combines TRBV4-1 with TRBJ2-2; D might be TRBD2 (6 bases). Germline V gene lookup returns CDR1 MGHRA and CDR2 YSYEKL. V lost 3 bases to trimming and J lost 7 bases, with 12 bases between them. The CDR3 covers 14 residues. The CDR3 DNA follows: TGCGCCAGCAGCCACTACCCGGAGGGCGGGGAGCTGTTTTTT. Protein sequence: CASSHYPEGGELFF.